Following are 14 T cell receptor beta chains from one sample sequenced in a study of shared clonotypes between healthy human individuals. The assay was immunoSEQ multiplex PCR, and TCRdb's table has in-frame clones only and misses some. Of about 1.9 million clones in the sample, 80% to 95% were seen once. In the naive CD8 group, cells lacked CD45RO and were positively selected for CCR7, so terminally differentiated effector memory CD45RA+ cells were left out. The specimen was naive CD8+ T cells from PBMCs. The receptors derive from a man between 18 and 29 years old in good health. Some clones in this sample may be carry-over from other donors' samples.

The chain uses TRBV27 and TRBJ1-1, with no clear D. Trimming shortened V by 7 bases and J by 5 bases, and 23 bases separated the two germline ends. There are 16 residues in the CDR3. The V gene's germline CDR1 is MNHEY and CDR2 SMNVEV (reference sequence). CDR3 sequence (DNA): TGTGCCAGCACTCCTTATACGGGTGAGGGTTGGACTGAAGCTTTCTTT. It yields the protein CASTPYTGEGWTEAFF.

With regard to this clone: The same CDR3 also results from other DNA sequences found in this sample. The J gene is TRBJ1-5, the V gene TRBV11-2; the D is unclear. CDR1 and CDR2 (germline): SGHAT, FQNNGV. V gave up 2 bases and J gave up 0 bases, with 2 bases separating them. The CDR3 covers 13 residues. DNA of the CDR3: TGTGCCAGCAGCTTATCTAGCAATCAGCCCCAGCATTTT. Encoded protein: CASSLSSNQPQHF. Filled out from reference TRBV11-2 and TRBJ1-5, the complete variable domain reads EAGVAQSPRYKIIEKRQSVAFWCNPISGHATLYWYQQILGQGPKLLIQFQNNGVVDDSQLPKDRFSAERLKGVDSTLKIQPAKLEDSAVYLCASSLSSNQPQHFGDGTRLSIL.

J is TRBJ1-2 and V is TRBV9; TRBD1 agrees at 7 bases. Trimming removed 4 bases from V and 2 bases from J; junction bases left unmatched: 11. The V gene's germline CDR1 is SGDLS and CDR2 YYNGEE. The CDR3 is 16 amino acids. The CDR3 bases are TGTGCCAGCAGCCCAGGGGGGACAAGTTACAACTATGGCTACACCTTC. Residues: CASSPGGTSYNYGYTF.

The chain has TRBV19 and TRBJ2-5; 8 bases map to TRBD2. J lost 2 bases, V lost 10 bases, and 3 bases had no gene match. This CDR3 region has 12 residues. Germline V gene lookup returns CDR1 LNHDA and CDR2 SQIVND (reference sequence). CDR3 DNA: TGTGCCACAGCGGGGGAGCAAGAGACCCAGTACTTC. Amino acids: CATAGEQETQYF.

The rearrangement uses TRBV11-2 and TRBJ1-2, with TRBD1 as a possible D gene (5 bases). V shed 5 bases and J shed 6 bases, with 13 bases lying between them. This CDR3 contains 13 residues. The germline gives CDR1 SGHAT, CDR2 FQNNGV. The CDR3 sequence is CASSDRDVHGYTF. CDR3 DNA: TGTGCCAGCAGCGATCGGGACGTTCATGGCTACACCTTC.

The chain carries TRBV2 and TRBJ2-7; 11 positions match TRBD2. Trimming cost V 6 bases and J 0 bases; bases outside gene matches: 4. The CDR3 sequence is 15 residues long. Looked up from germline, CDR1 is SNHLY and CDR2 is FYNNEI. The CDR3 loop is CASRTSGKSSYEQYF. The DNA for the CDR3 is TGTGCCAGCAGGACTAGCGGGAAGAGCTCCTACGAGCAGTACTTC.

The chain links TRBV15 to TRBJ1-2; D perhaps matches TRBD1 (6 bases). V dropped 3 bases and J dropped 3 bases, with 17 bases sitting between them. CDR1 and CDR2 (germline): LNHNV, YYDKDF (reference sequence). The CDR3 runs to 16 residues. The CDR3 coding sequence is TGTGCCACCAGCAGCAGCCCGGGACAAAGCCACTATGGCTACACCTTC. Residues: CATSSSPGQSHYGYTF.

The rearrangement links TRBV15 to TRBJ2-7; possible D gene TRBD2, 5 bases. The V and J ends lost 8 bases and 4 bases respectively, with 33 bases between them. The germline CDR1 and CDR2 sequences are LNHNV and YYDKDF (reference sequence). The CDR3 loop spans 19 amino acids. CDR3 sequence: CATRNRPALVGSPGYEQYF. DNA for the CDR3: TGTGCCACCCGTAATCGCCCGGCCCTAGTTGGGAGTCCGGGATACGAGCAGTACTTC.

This chain joins TRBV7-9 and TRBJ2-7, with 11 bases matching TRBD1. The CDR3 runs 12 residues. In germline, CDR1 is SEHNR, CDR2 FQNEAQ (reference sequence). The trim removed 6 bases at V and 11 bases at J, leaving 6 bases unmatched. The chain's CDR3 is CASRWDRGSEYF. The CDR3 DNA is TGTGCCAGCAGGTGGGACAGGGGGTCTGAGTACTTC.

The genes are TRBV4-3 and TRBJ2-1; D gene unclear. The germline V gene encodes CDR1 LGHNA and CDR2 YSLEER. Trimming removed 1 base from V and 7 bases from J, with 14 bases in between. The CDR3 totals 15 residues. The CDR3 reads CASSQGNYFGNEQFF. CDR3 nucleotide sequence: TGCGCCAGCAGCCAAGGAAACTATTTCGGGAATGAGCAGTTCTTC.

A remark on this clone: Other DNA variants within this sample encode the same CDR3. The rearrangement uses TRBV9 and TRBJ1-2; no firm D call. V gave up 2 bases and J gave up 2 bases, with 10 bases separating them. Germline V gene sequence: CDR1 SGDLS, CDR2 YYNGEE. The CDR3 sequence is 14 residues long. CDR3 region: CASSVGDGNYGYTF. CDR3 DNA: TGTGCCAGCAGCGTGGGCGACGGGAACTATGGCTACACCTTC. The full variable domain, completed using reference TRBV9 and TRBJ1-2, is DSGVTQTPKHLITATGQRVTLRCSPRSGDLSVYWYQQSLDQGLQFLIQYYNGEERAKGNILERFSAQQFPDLHSELNLSSLELGDSALYFCASSVGDGNYGYTFGSGTRLTVV.

This clone was recorded once. The genes are TRBV14 and TRBJ2-3; either TRBD1 or TRBD2 may supply D (5 bases each). The CDR3 extends over 18 amino acids. Germline V lookup: CDR1 SGHDN, CDR2 FVKESK. Trimming shortened V by 11 bases and J by 2 bases, and 29 bases separated the two germline ends. The CDR3 loop reads CASAERVRGGLYTDTQYF. The CDR3 nucleotides are TGTGCCTCAGCAGAAAGGGTACGGGGCGGGCTCTACACAGATACGCAGTATTTT. The full variable domain, its missing parts supplied by reference TRBV14 and TRBJ2-3, is EAGVTQFPSHSVIEKGQTVTLRCDPISGHDNLYWYRRVMGKEIKFLLHFVKESKQDESGMPNNRFLAERTGGTYSTLKVQPAELEDSGVYFCASAERVRGGLYTDTQYFGPGTRLTVL.

The J gene is TRBJ2-5, the V gene TRBV9; weak D call: TRBD1 (5 bases). Deletions cut 3 bases from V and 2 bases from J, with 8 bases between. Per the germline V gene, CDR1 is SGDLS and CDR2 is YYNGEE. This CDR3 is built from 13 residues. In DNA, the CDR3 is TGTGCCAGCAGCGCGACAGCTCAAGAGACCCAGTACTTC. As protein: CASSATAQETQYF.

The J gene is TRBJ1-2, the V gene TRBV7-6, with D tentatively TRBD1 (5 bases). V was pared by 2 bases and J by 6 bases, with 10 bases between. Germline V gene sequence: CDR1 SGHVS, CDR2 FNYEAQ. The CDR3 has 13 amino acids. CDR3 loop: CASSLSGTHGYTF. The CDR3 DNA sequence: TGTGCCAGCAGCTTATCAGGGACCCATGGCTACACCTTC.